This entry lists 8 T cell receptor beta chains sequenced from one sample in a study of T cell responses to AZD1222 COVID-19 vaccine. The method was immunoSEQ multiplex PCR; TCRdb's version includes in-frame clones alone and lacks a portion of them. The sample consists of roughly 99,000 clones, 89% of them appearing once. The input for sequencing was peripheral blood, taken on day 0 of AZD1222 vaccination. The origin of the receptors is an adult in good health.

This chain uses TRBV2 with TRBJ1-3; D might be TRBD1 (6 bases). The germline V and J ends were trimmed by 6 bases and 4 bases, with 13 bases remaining between them. Germline lookup yields CDR1 SNHLY and CDR2 FYNNEI. This CDR3 has 14 amino acids. The DNA for the CDR3 is TGTGCCAGCAGAGCAACAGGGTGGGGAAACACCATATATTTT. It translates to CASRATGWGNTIYF.

The chain couples TRBV2 to TRBJ2-3; D may be TRBD1 (5 bases). This CDR3 has 15 residues. Trimming pared 6 bases from V and 3 bases from J, leaving 16 bases between. Per the germline V gene, CDR1 is SNHLY and CDR2 is FYNNEI. The CDR3 DNA sequence: TGTGCCAGCAGGGAAACCCCGACAGAAACAGATACGCAGTATTTT. It encodes CASRETPTETDTQYF.

The chain couples TRBV6-2 or TRBV6-3 to TRBJ1-5; 9 nucleotides agree with TRBD1. CDR3 length: 16 residues. Germline V lookup: CDR1 MNHEY, CDR2 SVGEGT. Trimming took 5 bases from V and 3 from J; bases not matched to a gene: 8. CDR3 DNA: TGTGCCAGCAGTGGATTTGACAGGGGGAACAATCAGCCCCAGCATTTT. Residues: CASSGFDRGNNQPQHF.

The chain employs TRBV4-3 and TRBJ2-7; the D is unclear. Per the germline V gene, CDR1 is LGHNA and CDR2 is YSLEER. The CDR3 totals 14 residues. The V end was cut by 0 bases, the J end by 0 bases, with 6 bases between. CDR3 sequence (DNA): TGCGCCAGCAGCCAAGATTTCACCTCCTACGAGCAGTACTTC. Translation gives CASSQDFTSYEQYF.

The chain joins TRBV19 to TRBJ2-7; 8 nucleotides agree with TRBD2. This CDR3 has 15 residues. V shed 7 bases, J shed 1 base, and the junction held 9 bases outside the gene matches. The V gene's germline CDR1 is LNHDA and CDR2 SQIVND (reference sequence). The CDR3 reads CASNHPGGSSYEQYF. The CDR3 bases are TGTGCCAGTAACCATCCGGGGGGGAGTTCCTACGAGCAGTACTTC.

V is TRBV3-1 (or the pseudogene TRBV3-2) and J is TRBJ2-1, with 9 bases that match TRBD2. V shed 1 base, J shed 10 bases, and the junction held 8 bases outside the gene matches. The CDR3 contains 15 residues. Germline lookup yields CDR1 LGHDT and CDR2 YNNKEL (reference sequence). CDR3 nucleotides: TGTGCCAGCAGCCAAGCAGGGGCGGGAGGGTTCGAGCAGTTCTTC. Translation gives CASSQAGAGGFEQFF.

V usage is TRBV19 and J usage is TRBJ1-4; D gene unclear. V lost 4 bases and J 2 bases, leaving 8 bases between the germline ends. The CDR3 consists of 14 residues. Germline CDR1 and CDR2: LNHDA and SQIVND (reference sequence). CDR3 DNA sequence: TGTGCCAGTAGTACGGTTTCTACTAATGAAAAACTGTTTTTT. Its protein is CASSTVSTNEKLFF.

The rearrangement uses TRBV9 and TRBJ2-1, with 10 nucleotides matching TRBD2. The CDR3 is 16 residues long. CDR1 and CDR2 from the germline V gene are SGDLS and YYNGEE. Trimming took 4 bases from V and 5 from J; bases not matched to a gene: 9. The CDR3 here is CASSPVLAGPNNEQFF. The CDR3 DNA follows: TGTGCCAGCAGCCCTGTACTAGCGGGACCCAACAATGAGCAGTTCTTC.